This T cell receptor beta chain was captured by sequencing in a study of CXCR3-negative and CXCR3-positive naive CD8 T cells. Germline CDR1 SGHTA, CDR2 FQGNSA. The CDR3 contains 15 residues. At roughly 300,000 cells each, triplicate sorts were carried out for each CD8+ T cell subset. CD45RO-CCR7+CD27+CD95- cells counted as naive CD8+ T cells. Preparation of TRB cDNA libraries relied on 5' RACE carrying UMI labels. TCRdb re-analyzed the 5' RACE reads; it lists each CDR3 protein once, without DNA. The table lists 100,000 to 150,000 distinct CDR3 sequences. The chain combines TRBV7-2 with TRBJ2-1; TCRdb proposes TRBD1, but this gene call is untestable without DNA. This receptor was obtained from a human donor in good health. Some clones in this sample may be carry-over from other donors' samples. The sample was naive CXCR3- CD8+ T cells from blood. As to subset: CD45RO-CCR7+CD27+CD95- naive CD8+ T cells lacking CXCR3 (TNR3-). The CDR3 loop reads CASSLEQGMYNEQFF.